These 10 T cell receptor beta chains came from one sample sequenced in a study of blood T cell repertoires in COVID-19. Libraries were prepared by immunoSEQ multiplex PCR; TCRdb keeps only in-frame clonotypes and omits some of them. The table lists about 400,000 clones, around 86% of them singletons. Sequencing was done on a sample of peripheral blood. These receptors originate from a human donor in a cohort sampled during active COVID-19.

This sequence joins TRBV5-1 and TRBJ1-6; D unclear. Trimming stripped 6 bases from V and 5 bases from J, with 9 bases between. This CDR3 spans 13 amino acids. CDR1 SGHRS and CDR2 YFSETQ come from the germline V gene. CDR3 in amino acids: CASKENNNSPLHF. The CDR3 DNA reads TGCGCCAGCAAAGAGAATAATAATTCACCCCTCCACTTT. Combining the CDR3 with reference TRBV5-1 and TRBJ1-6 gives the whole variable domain KAGVTQTPRYLIKTRGQQVTLSCSPISGHRSVSWYQQTPGQGLQFLFEYFSETQRNKGNFPGRFSGRQFSNSRSEMNVSTLELGDSALYLCASKENNNSPLHFGNGTRLTVT.

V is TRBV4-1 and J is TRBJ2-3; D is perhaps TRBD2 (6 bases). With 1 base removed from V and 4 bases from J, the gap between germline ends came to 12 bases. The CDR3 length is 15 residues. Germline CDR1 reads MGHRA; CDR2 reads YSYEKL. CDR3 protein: CASSQAGVNADTQYF. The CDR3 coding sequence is TGCGCCAGCAGCCAAGCGGGGGTGAACGCAGATACGCAGTATTTT.

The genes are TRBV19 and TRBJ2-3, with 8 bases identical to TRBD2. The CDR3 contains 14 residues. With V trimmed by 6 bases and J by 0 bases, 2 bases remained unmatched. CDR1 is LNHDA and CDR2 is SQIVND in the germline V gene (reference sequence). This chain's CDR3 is CASRVAGSTDTQYF. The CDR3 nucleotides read TGTGCCAGTAGGGTAGCGGGGAGCACAGATACGCAGTATTTT.

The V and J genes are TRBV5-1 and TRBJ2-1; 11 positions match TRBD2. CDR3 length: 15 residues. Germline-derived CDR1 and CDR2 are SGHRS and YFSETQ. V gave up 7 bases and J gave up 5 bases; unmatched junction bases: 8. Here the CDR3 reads CASFPSGRSDNEQFF. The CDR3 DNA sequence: TGCGCCAGCTTCCCTAGCGGGAGGAGCGACAATGAGCAGTTCTTC.

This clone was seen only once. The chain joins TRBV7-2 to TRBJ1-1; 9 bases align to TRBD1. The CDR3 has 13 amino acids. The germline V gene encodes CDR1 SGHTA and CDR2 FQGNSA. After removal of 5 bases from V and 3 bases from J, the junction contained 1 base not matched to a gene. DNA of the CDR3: TGTGCCAGCAGCAGGACAGGGGACACTGAAGCTTTCTTT. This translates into CASSRTGDTEAFF.

CDR3 coding DNA: TGCGCCAGCAGCTTGGTATCCTCCGGGACAGAAAAAGAGACCCAGTACTTC. It is translated as CASSLVSSGTEKETQYF. V usage is TRBV5-1 and J usage is TRBJ2-5, with 7 bases fitting TRBD1. Germline CDR1 reads SGHRS; CDR2 reads YFSETQ. The trim removed 0 bases at V and 3 bases at J, leaving 11 bases unmatched. The CDR3 covers 17 residues.

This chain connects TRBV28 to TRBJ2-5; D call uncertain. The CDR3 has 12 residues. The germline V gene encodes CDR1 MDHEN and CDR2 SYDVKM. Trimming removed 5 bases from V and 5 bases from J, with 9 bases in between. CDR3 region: CASSQTRETQYF. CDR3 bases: TGTGCCAGCAGTCAGACGCGGGAGACCCAGTACTTC. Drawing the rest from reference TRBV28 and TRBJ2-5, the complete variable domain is DVKVTQSSRYLVKRTGEKVFLECVQDMDHENMFWYRQDPGLGLRLIYFSYDVKMKEKGDIPEGYSVSREKKERFSLILESASTNQTSMYLCASSQTRETQYFGPGTRLLVL.

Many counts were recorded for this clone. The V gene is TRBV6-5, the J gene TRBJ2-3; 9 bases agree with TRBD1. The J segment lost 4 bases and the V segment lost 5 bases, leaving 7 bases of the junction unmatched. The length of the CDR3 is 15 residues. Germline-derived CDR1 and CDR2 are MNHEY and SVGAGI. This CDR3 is CASSLWTGEADTQYF. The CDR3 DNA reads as TGTGCCAGCAGTCTATGGACAGGGGAAGCAGATACGCAGTATTTT.

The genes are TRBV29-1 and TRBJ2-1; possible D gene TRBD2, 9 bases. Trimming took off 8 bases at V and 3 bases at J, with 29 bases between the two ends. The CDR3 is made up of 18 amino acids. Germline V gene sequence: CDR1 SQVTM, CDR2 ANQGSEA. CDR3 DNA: TGCAGCACCATTAACAGGGGGAGGCTAGCGGGGATCTACAATGAGCAGTTCTTC. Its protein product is CSTINRGRLAGIYNEQFF.

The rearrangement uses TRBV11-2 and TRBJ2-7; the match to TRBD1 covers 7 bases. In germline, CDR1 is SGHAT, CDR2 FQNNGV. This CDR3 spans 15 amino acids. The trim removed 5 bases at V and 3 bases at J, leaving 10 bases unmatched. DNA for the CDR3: TGTGCCAGCAGCCCCGTCCGGACAGGTGTCTACGAGCAGTACTTC. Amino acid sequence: CASSPVRTGVYEQYF.